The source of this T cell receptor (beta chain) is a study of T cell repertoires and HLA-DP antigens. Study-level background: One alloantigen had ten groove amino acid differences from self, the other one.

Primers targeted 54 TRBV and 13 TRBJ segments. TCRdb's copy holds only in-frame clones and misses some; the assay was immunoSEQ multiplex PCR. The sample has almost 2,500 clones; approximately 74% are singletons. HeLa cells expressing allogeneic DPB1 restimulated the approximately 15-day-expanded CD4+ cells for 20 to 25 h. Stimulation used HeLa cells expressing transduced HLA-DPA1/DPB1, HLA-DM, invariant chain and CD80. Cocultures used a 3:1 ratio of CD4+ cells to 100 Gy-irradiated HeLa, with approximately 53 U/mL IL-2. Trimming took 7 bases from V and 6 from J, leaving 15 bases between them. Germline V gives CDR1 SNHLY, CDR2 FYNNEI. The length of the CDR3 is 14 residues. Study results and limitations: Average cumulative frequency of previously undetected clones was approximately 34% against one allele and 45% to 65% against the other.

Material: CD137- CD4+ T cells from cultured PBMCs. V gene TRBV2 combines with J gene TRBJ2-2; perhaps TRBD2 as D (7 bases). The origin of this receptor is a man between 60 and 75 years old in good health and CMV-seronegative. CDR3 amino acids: CASKAGGGSGELFF. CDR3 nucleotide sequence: TGTGCCAGCAAGGCGGGCGGGGGCTCCGGGGAGCTGTTTTTT.